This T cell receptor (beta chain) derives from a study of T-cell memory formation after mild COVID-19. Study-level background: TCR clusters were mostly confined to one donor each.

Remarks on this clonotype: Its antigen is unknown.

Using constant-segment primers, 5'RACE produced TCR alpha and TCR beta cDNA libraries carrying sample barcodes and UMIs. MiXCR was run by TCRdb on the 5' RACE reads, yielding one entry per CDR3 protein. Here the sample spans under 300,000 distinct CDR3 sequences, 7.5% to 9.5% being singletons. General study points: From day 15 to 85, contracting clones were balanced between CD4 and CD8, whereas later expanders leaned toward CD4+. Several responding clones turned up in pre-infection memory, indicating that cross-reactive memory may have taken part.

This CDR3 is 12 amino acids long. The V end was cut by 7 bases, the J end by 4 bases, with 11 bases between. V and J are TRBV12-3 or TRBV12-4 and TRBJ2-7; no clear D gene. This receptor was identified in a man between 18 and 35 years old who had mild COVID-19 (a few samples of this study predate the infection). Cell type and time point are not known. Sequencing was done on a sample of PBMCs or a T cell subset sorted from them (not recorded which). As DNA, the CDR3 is TGTGCCAGCACGGCAGGTTCGTACGAGCAGTACTTC. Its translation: CASTAGSYEQYF.